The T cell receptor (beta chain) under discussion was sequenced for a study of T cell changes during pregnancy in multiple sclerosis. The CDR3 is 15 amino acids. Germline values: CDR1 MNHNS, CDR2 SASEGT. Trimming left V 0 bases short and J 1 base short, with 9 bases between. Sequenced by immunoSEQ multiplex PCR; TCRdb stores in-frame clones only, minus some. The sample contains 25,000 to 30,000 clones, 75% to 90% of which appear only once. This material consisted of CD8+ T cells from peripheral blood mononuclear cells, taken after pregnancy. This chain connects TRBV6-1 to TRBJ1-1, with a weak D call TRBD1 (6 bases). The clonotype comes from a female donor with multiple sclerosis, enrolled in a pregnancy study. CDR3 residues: CASSEAPGANTEAFF. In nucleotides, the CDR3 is TGTGCCAGCAGTGAAGCGCCAGGGGCGAACACTGAAGCTTTCTTT.